The source of this T cell receptor (beta chain) is a study of T-cell memory formation after mild COVID-19. TCRdb processed the 5' RACE reads anew with MiXCR; each CDR3 protein has one entry. The sample has about 180,000 distinct CDR3 sequences, about 18% seen once. The CDR3 is 16 residues long. Trimming shortened V by 0 bases and J by 3 bases, and 14 bases separated the two germline ends. Germline CDR1 and CDR2: MNHEY and SVGEGT. V is TRBV6-2 or TRBV6-3 and J is TRBJ1-2; no clear D. This TCR was sampled from a man aged 18 to 29 who had mild COVID-19 (a few samples of this study predate the infection). Cell type and time point are not known. The source material was PBMCs or a T cell subset sorted from them (not recorded which). The CDR3 region is CASSYSHGGEYYGYTF. Here the CDR3 DNA reads TGTGCCAGCAGTTACTCGCACGGAGGAGAATACTATGGCTACACCTTC.